Sequencing of this TCR beta chain was carried out in a study of T-cell reconstitution after alpha-beta-depleted transplantation in children. Unique molecular identifiers were used to barcode this TCRbeta library. One entry per CDR3 protein results from TCRdb running MiXCR on the PCR reads. The sample has around 700,000 distinct CDR3 sequences, around 13% seen once. CDR1 and CDR2 from the germline V gene are DFQATT and SNEGSKA (reference sequence). Trimming removed 5 bases at V and 1 base at J, with 12 bases between. CDR3 length equals 14 residues. This clonotype originated in a girl aged 2 to 10 with congenital amegakaryocytic thrombocytopenia, due to receive a stem cell transplant. This chain links TRBV20-1 with TRBJ2-1; D might be TRBD2 (6 bases). The source was PBMCs, collected before TCRalphabeta/CD19-depleted stem cell transplant. CDR3 amino acids: CSALLAKSYNEQFF. Here the CDR3 DNA reads TGCAGTGCTTTACTAGCCAAGTCCTACAATGAGCAGTTCTTC.